Listed here are 31 T cell receptor beta chains from one sample, sequenced in a study of T cell responses to AZD1222 COVID-19 vaccine. Clones were read by immunoSEQ multiplex PCR, and TCRdb kept only the in-frame ones, dropping some. The sample carries more than 90,000 clones, around 87% recorded once. This specimen consisted of peripheral blood, obtained 28 days after the second AZD1222 dose. The receptors shown here come from an adult who received the AZD1222 COVID-19 vaccine.

CDR3 sequence reads: CASSRKALGNTEAFF. CDR3 coding DNA: TGTGCCAGCAGTAGGAAGGCCTTGGGGAACACTGAAGCTTTCTTT. The V gene is TRBV6-5, the J gene TRBJ1-1; no firm D call. The germline V and J ends were trimmed by 5 bases and 1 base, with 14 bases remaining between them. Germline V gene lookup returns CDR1 MNHEY and CDR2 SVGAGI. This CDR3 is built from 15 residues.

This clone was seen only once. J is TRBJ1-2 and V is TRBV30; D is unresolved. CDR1 and CDR2 from the germline V gene are GTSNPN and SVGIG (reference sequence). V was clipped by 1 base and J by 4 bases, with 7 bases between them. The CDR3 is made up of 12 amino acids. CDR3 in DNA: TGTGCCTGGAGTGGACCAGGCTATGGCTACACCTTC. Translation: CAWSGPGYGYTF.

This chain joins TRBV12-5 and TRBJ2-7; 7 bases are shared with TRBD1. Germline CDR1 LGHNT, CDR2 FRNRAP. This CDR3 is 14 amino acids long. After removal of 5 bases from V and 0 bases from J, the junction contained 4 bases not matched to a gene. The CDR3 DNA reads TGTGCTAGTGGTCTAGGGACAGCCTCCTACGAGCAGTACTTC. Protein product: CASGLGTASYEQYF.

J is TRBJ1-1 and V is TRBV19; D is unclear. The length of the CDR3 is 12 residues. CDR1 and CDR2 (germline): LNHDA, SQIVND (reference sequence). Trimming pared 5 bases from V and 4 bases from J, leaving 8 bases between. CDR3 sequence (DNA): TGTGCCAGTAGTCGTAGGGTCACTGAAGCTTTCTTT. Protein sequence: CASSRRVTEAFF.

V usage is TRBV6-5 and J usage is TRBJ1-1; D is unclear. The length of the CDR3 is 12 residues. Germline CDR1 reads MNHEY; CDR2 reads SVGAGI. The V end lost 2 bases, the J end lost 0 bases, and 1 base lay between the germline ends. The CDR3: CASSYVNTEAFF. CDR3 in DNA: TGTGCCAGCAGTTACGTGAACACTGAAGCTTTCTTT.

The genes are TRBV2 and TRBJ2-7; possible D gene TRBD1, 5 bases. Trimming removed 4 bases at V and 3 bases at J, with 16 bases between. Germline assignment: CDR1 SNHLY and CDR2 FYNNEI. The CDR3 covers 15 residues. CDR3 protein: CASSVRQGELYEQYF. As DNA, the CDR3 is TGTGCCAGCAGTGTTCGGCAGGGTGAACTCTACGAGCAGTACTTC.

The chain has TRBV10-3 and TRBJ2-7; possibly TRBD1 for D (5 bases). V lost 6 bases and J 5 bases, leaving 8 bases between the germline ends. The length of the CDR3 is 11 residues. The germline CDR1 and CDR2 sequences are ENHRY and SYGVKD. The CDR3 sequence: CAISAQDEQYF. CDR3 coding DNA: TGTGCCATCAGCGCACAGGACGAGCAGTACTTC.

This clone has only one observation. The chain combines TRBV19 with TRBJ2-2; D unresolved. CDR1 and CDR2 from the germline V gene are LNHDA and SQIVND (reference sequence). Trimming took 5 bases from V and 5 from J, leaving 9 bases between them. The CDR3 has 13 amino acids. The CDR3 spells CASSSALTGELFF. The CDR3 region has the DNA TGTGCCAGTAGTTCAGCCTTGACCGGGGAGCTGTTTTTT.

This sequence joins TRBV11-2 and TRBJ1-4; D remains unclear. V was cut by 4 bases and J by 7 bases, with 16 bases left in between. The CDR3 is made up of 15 amino acids. The germline gives CDR1 SGHAT, CDR2 FQNNGV. The CDR3 nucleotides are TGTGCCAGCAGCTCCTTAGGCGGCAGGCGTGAAAAACTGTTTTTT. As protein: CASSSLGGRREKLFF.

V is TRBV28 and J is TRBJ1-2; a possible D gene is TRBD1 (5 bases). V was pared by 3 bases and J by 8 bases, with 13 bases between. CDR3 size: 13 residues. CDR1 and CDR2 from the germline V gene are MDHEN and SYDVKM. The CDR3 DNA follows: TGTGCCAGCAGTTTCACGGGGACGGGAGGCTACACCTTC. Amino acids: CASSFTGTGGYTF.

This clone showed up just a few times. The chain has TRBV5-1 and TRBJ1-3; D gene ambiguous. Germline values: CDR1 SGHRS, CDR2 YFSETQ. There are 11 residues in the CDR3. Trimming pared 5 bases from V and 4 bases from J, leaving 4 bases between. The CDR3 region has the DNA TGCGCCAGCAGAGAGGGAAACACCATATATTTT. Translating it yields CASREGNTIYF.

The rearrangement uses TRBV27 and TRBJ1-2; 7 bases are shared with TRBD1. V lost 2 bases to trimming and J lost 4 bases; unmatched junction nucleotides: 4. The germline V gene has CDR1 MNHEY and CDR2 SMNVEV (reference sequence). The CDR3 runs 14 residues. CDR3 residues: CASSLDRAPYGYTF. CDR3 coding DNA: TGTGCCAGCAGTTTAGACAGGGCCCCCTATGGCTACACCTTC.

The V call is TRBV28, the J call TRBJ2-1, with a weak D call TRBD1 (6 bases). The CDR3 is 16 residues long. Between the trimmed V and J ends, which lost 1 base and 7 bases, there was a span of 17 bases. The germline CDR1 and CDR2 sequences are MDHEN and SYDVKM. In nucleotides, the CDR3 is TGTGCCAGCAGTTTATATCAGGGGCGTTCAGGGAATGAGCAGTTCTTC. Its translation is CASSLYQGRSGNEQFF.

The V gene is TRBV30, the J gene TRBJ2-7, with a possible D match to TRBD1 (6 bases). CDR1 and CDR2 from the germline V gene are GTSNPN and SVGIG (reference sequence). The germline V and J ends were trimmed by 2 bases and 6 bases, with 14 bases remaining between them. The CDR3 contains 13 residues. The CDR3 nucleotides read TGTGCCTGGAGTCTCCGACAGGTTACCGAGCAGTACTTC. Translation: CAWSLRQVTEQYF.

This clone was counted once. This chain links TRBV6-2 or TRBV6-3 with TRBJ1-5; 9 bases fit TRBD1. The germline CDR1 and CDR2 sequences are MNHEY and SVGEGT. The CDR3 runs to 18 residues. V trimming: 2 bases; J trimming: 1 base; junction bases outside the gene matches: 9. The CDR3 sequence is CASSYVVKTGGSNQPQHF. In DNA, the CDR3 is TGTGCCAGCAGTTACGTGGTAAAGACAGGGGGAAGCAATCAGCCCCAGCATTTT.

In this sample, this clone turned up once. The chain carries TRBV9 and TRBJ1-1; 9 nucleotides match TRBD1. Losses at the gene ends were 4 bases for V and 5 bases for J; bases not matched to a gene: 9. Germline V gene sequence: CDR1 SGDLS, CDR2 YYNGEE. The CDR3 is 15 residues long. CDR3 protein: CASSPTGTGTTEAFF. The CDR3, as DNA: TGTGCCAGCAGCCCCACCGGGACAGGGACAACTGAAGCTTTCTTT.

This clone occurred a few times. This CDR3 reads CASSAPDRHYEQYF. CDR3 DNA: TGTGCCAGCAGTGCCCCCGACCGTCACTACGAGCAGTACTTC. The genes are TRBV6-2 or TRBV6-3 and TRBJ2-7; D call uncertain. The CDR3 extends over 14 amino acids. CDR1 is MNHEY and CDR2 is SVGEGT in the germline V gene. V was pared by 5 bases and J by 3 bases, with 14 bases between.

The count of this clone is one. This chain joins TRBV5-1 and TRBJ2-1; D may be TRBD1 (6 bases). Trimming pared 4 bases from V and 5 bases from J, leaving 10 bases between. Germline CDR1 reads SGHRS; CDR2 reads YFSETQ. The CDR3 runs 13 residues. CDR3 region: CASSNGQNNEQFF. In DNA, the CDR3 is TGCGCCAGCAGCAACGGACAGAACAATGAGCAGTTCTTC.

This chain uses TRBV12-3 or TRBV12-4 with TRBJ1-1; unclear D gene. V lost 0 bases, J lost 2 bases, and 4 bases lay in between. This CDR3 spans 13 amino acids. In DNA form, the CDR3 reads TGTGCCAGCAGTTTAGCGCAAAACACTGAAGCTTTCTTT. Its translation is CASSLAQNTEAFF.

The chain carries TRBV7-6 and TRBJ2-1, with TRBD2 matching over 8 bases. The CDR3 is 15 amino acids. J lost 3 bases, V lost 5 bases, and 6 bases had no gene match. Germline CDR1 is SGHVS and CDR2 is FNYEAQ. CDR3 loop: CASSLTSGYYNEQFF. CDR3 sequence (DNA): TGTGCCAGCAGCCTTACTAGCGGATACTACAATGAGCAGTTCTTC.

The chain employs TRBV5-5 and TRBJ2-2, with no clear D. Germline values: CDR1 SGHKS, CDR2 YYEKEE (reference sequence). Trimming pared 0 bases from V and 2 bases from J, leaving 5 bases between. This CDR3 comprises 14 residues. CDR3 nucleotide sequence: TGTGCCAGCAGCTTGGGACCCAACACCGGGGAGCTGTTTTTT. It encodes CASSLGPNTGELFF.

The genes are TRBV28 and TRBJ2-7, with 11 positions matching TRBD2. CDR3 length: 15 residues. J was trimmed by 7 bases and V by 3 bases; bases with no gene match: 8. In germline, CDR1 is MDHEN, CDR2 SYDVKM. CDR3 loop: CASSLRLAGLGEQYF. The CDR3 DNA sequence: TGTGCCAGCAGTTTGCGACTAGCGGGGCTTGGGGAGCAGTACTTC.

The chain carries TRBV18 and TRBJ1-6, with 8 bases aligning to TRBD1. The germline V gene has CDR1 KGHSH and CDR2 LQKENI. J was trimmed by 9 bases and V by 5 bases; bases with no gene match: 6. The CDR3 spans 14 residues. The CDR3 DNA is TGTGCCAGCTCAACGGTGGACAGGGCTTCACCCCTCCACTTT. Protein product: CASSTVDRASPLHF.

The chain joins TRBV7-2 to TRBJ2-1; D call uncertain. Trimming pared 1 base from V and 4 bases from J, leaving 11 bases between. The CDR3 has 15 amino acids. From germline, CDR1 is SGHTA and CDR2 FQGNSA. DNA for the CDR3: TGTGCCAGCAGCTTAGAAGGTCTCGGGTACAATGAGCAGTTCTTC. It codes for CASSLEGLGYNEQFF.

The CDR3 coding sequence is TGCGCCAGCAGTGGTGGGGCGGAACAAGAGACCCAGTACTTC. It codes for CASSGGAEQETQYF. The genes are TRBV5-1 and TRBJ2-5; TRBD1 is a possible D gene (5 bases). Trimming removed 5 bases at V and 2 bases at J, with 13 bases between. This CDR3 is built from 14 residues. Germline-derived CDR1 and CDR2 are SGHRS and YFSETQ.

The chain's CDR3 is CASSVLPLAGAYNEQFF. CDR3 sequence (DNA): TGTGCCAGCAGCGTCCTACCCCTAGCGGGGGCCTACAATGAGCAGTTCTTC. J is TRBJ2-1 and V is TRBV9, with 10 positions matching TRBD2. Looked up from germline, CDR1 is SGDLS and CDR2 is YYNGEE. The CDR3 consists of 17 residues. V dropped 2 bases and J dropped 2; count of bases not matched to a gene: 7.

This clone occurred once. The V call is TRBV10-3, the J call TRBJ2-1; D may be TRBD2 (5 bases). The CDR3 has 14 amino acids. Per the germline V gene, CDR1 is ENHRY and CDR2 is SYGVKD. V lost 0 bases to trimming and J lost 10 bases, with 13 bases between them. The CDR3 sequence is CAISESLEGNEQFF. CDR3 DNA: TGTGCCATCAGTGAGTCGCTCGAGGGAAACGAGCAGTTCTTC.

Turning to this clone: The junction shows a germline mismatch at one end, possibly a read error. The chain carries TRBV2 and TRBJ1-3; D gene unclear. The germline V gene has CDR1 SNHLY and CDR2 FYNNEI. This CDR3 spans 16 amino acids. In nucleotides, the CDR3 is TGTGTCAGCAGTGGGAGGCGACCCTACTCTGGAAACACCATATATTTT. This encodes CVSSGRRPYSGNTIYF.

V gene TRBV30 combines with J gene TRBJ2-3; D remains ambiguous. Per germline, CDR1 GTSNPN and CDR2 SVGIG (reference sequence). V was trimmed by 3 bases and J by 0 bases, leaving 7 bases between them. The CDR3 has 13 amino acids. The CDR3 sequence is CAWRVGSTDTQYF. The CDR3 DNA is TGTGCCTGGAGGGTCGGGAGCACAGATACGCAGTATTTT. The full variable domain, completed using reference TRBV30 and TRBJ2-3, is SQTIHQWPATLVQPVGSPLSLECTVEGTSNPNLYWYRQAAGRGLQLLFYSVGIGQISSEVPQNLSASRPQDRQFILSSKKLLLSDSGFYLCAWRVGSTDTQYFGPGTRLTVL.

This chain joins TRBV3-1 (or the pseudogene TRBV3-2) and TRBJ2-3; 15 bases fit TRBD2. The CDR3 covers 19 residues. J lost 5 bases, V lost 3 bases, and 12 bases had no gene match. Germline V gene data show CDR1 as LGHDT and CDR2 as YNNKEL (reference sequence). The chain's CDR3 is CASSHAQRTSGRARDTQYF. Written as DNA, the CDR3 is TGTGCCAGCAGCCATGCCCAGAGGACTAGCGGGAGGGCCAGAGATACGCAGTATTTT.

CDR3 nucleotides: TGCGCCAGCAGCTTGTCGACAGGGGGCTATATTGGAAACACCATATATTTT. Residues: CASSLSTGGYIGNTIYF. J is TRBJ1-3 and V is TRBV5-1; 10 nucleotides align to TRBD1. This CDR3 has 17 amino acids. Germline V CDR1 and CDR2: SGHRS, YFSETQ. Losses at the gene ends were 1 base for V and 3 bases for J; bases not matched to a gene: 7.